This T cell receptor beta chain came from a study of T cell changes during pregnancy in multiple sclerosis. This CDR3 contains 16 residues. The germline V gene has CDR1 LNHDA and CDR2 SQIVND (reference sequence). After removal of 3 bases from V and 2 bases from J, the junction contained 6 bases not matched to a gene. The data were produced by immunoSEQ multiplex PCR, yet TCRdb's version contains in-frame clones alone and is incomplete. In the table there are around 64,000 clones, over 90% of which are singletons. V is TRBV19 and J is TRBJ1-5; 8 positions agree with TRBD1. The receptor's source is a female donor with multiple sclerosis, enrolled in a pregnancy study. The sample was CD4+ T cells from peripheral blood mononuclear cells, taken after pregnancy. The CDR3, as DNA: TGTGCCAGTAGTATTTGGACAGGGAGTGGCAATCAGCCCCAGCATTTT. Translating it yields CASSIWTGSGNQPQHF.